These T cell receptor beta chains were read from a single sample in a study of Graves' ophthalmopathy and Graves' hyperthyroidism. Each CDR3 protein gets one entry after TCRdb re-called the multiplex PCR reads with MiXCR. Of nearly 400,000 distinct CDR3 sequences in the sample, around 18% were seen once. Input material: peripheral blood. The receptors originated from a woman aged 18-29 years with Graves' ophthalmopathy. Each CDR3 is given with its conserved first and last residue. The order of the fields is J gene, D gene, V gene, CDR3 length, clone size, CDR3 DNA, CDR3 protein. D genes are given only for firm matches. Clone size appears in some rows only: once, few, many, or a class for an expanded clone.

j_gene: TRBJ2-7
d_gene: NA
v_gene: TRBV5-1
len: 11
abundance: NA
CDR3nt: TGCGCCAGCCCTTGGTCCTACGAGCAGTACTTC
CDR3aa: CASPWSYEQYF

j_gene: TRBJ1-2
d_gene: NA
v_gene: TRBV15
len: 13
abundance: once
CDR3nt: TGTGCCACCAGCGAAAGTAGTATCTATGGCTACACCTTC
CDR3aa: CATSESSIYGYTF

j_gene: TRBJ2-5
d_gene: NA
v_gene: TRBV15
len: 15
abundance: NA
CDR3nt: TGTGCCACCAGGCTAAGCCCCCGGGGCCAAGAGACCCAGTACTTC
CDR3aa: CATRLSPRGQETQYF

j_gene: TRBJ1-1
d_gene: NA
v_gene: TRBV7-2
len: 15
abundance: many
CDR3nt: TGTGCCAGCAGCTTAGCGATCAGAGGGAACACTGAAGCTTTCTTT
CDR3aa: CASSLAIRGNTEAFF

j_gene: TRBJ2-7
d_gene: TRBD2
v_gene: TRBV7-2
len: 14
abundance: many
CDR3nt: TGCGCCAGCAGCTTGGTAGCGGGATCATACGAGCAGTACTTC
CDR3aa: CASSLVAGSYEQYF

j_gene: TRBJ2-5
d_gene: NA
v_gene: TRBV6-1
len: 15
abundance: many
CDR3nt: TGTGCCAGCAAACAGGGTCCTCGTCCCCAAGAGACCCAGTACTTC
CDR3aa: CASKQGPRPQETQYF

j_gene: TRBJ2-7
d_gene: NA
v_gene: TRBV7-8
len: 12
abundance: many
CDR3nt: TGTGCCAGCAGCTTTACAGCCTACGAGCAGTACTTC
CDR3aa: CASSFTAYEQYF

j_gene: TRBJ2-5
d_gene: NA
v_gene: TRBV5-4
len: 16
abundance: many
CDR3nt: TGTGCCAGCAGCTTGTGGGCGAGGCGGGGCCAAGAGACCCAGTACTTC
CDR3aa: CASSLWARRGQETQYF

j_gene: TRBJ1-1
d_gene: TRBD1
v_gene: TRBV12-3/TRBV12-4
len: 13
abundance: many
CDR3nt: TGTGCCATCCTCCCCCGGACAGGATACGAAGCTTTCTTT
CDR3aa: CAILPRTGYEAFF

j_gene: TRBJ2-7
d_gene: TRBD1
v_gene: TRBV18
len: 16
abundance: NA
CDR3nt: TGTGCCAGCTCGTCGATCCCGGGACAGAGCCGCTACGAGCAGTACTTC
CDR3aa: CASSSIPGQSRYEQYF

j_gene: TRBJ1-2
d_gene: NA
v_gene: TRBV10-3
len: 13
abundance: NA
CDR3nt: TGTGCCATCAGTGACGACAGTAACTATGGCTACACCTTC
CDR3aa: CAISDDSNYGYTF

j_gene: TRBJ1-2
d_gene: NA
v_gene: TRBV30
len: 12
abundance: few
CDR3nt: TGTGCCTGGTCGACAGGAAACTATGGCTACACCTTC
CDR3aa: CAWSTGNYGYTF

j_gene: TRBJ2-5
d_gene: NA
v_gene: TRBV2
len: 12
abundance: many
CDR3nt: TGTGCCAGCAGTAGATCCGGGGAGACCCAGTACTTC
CDR3aa: CASSRSGETQYF

j_gene: TRBJ2-3
d_gene: NA
v_gene: TRBV6-4
len: 16
abundance: many
CDR3nt: TGTGCCAGCAGTGCCCGGTCAGGAGCTAGCACAGATACGCAGTATTTT
CDR3aa: CASSARSGASTDTQYF

j_gene: TRBJ2-5
d_gene: TRBD2
v_gene: TRBV6-5
len: 17
abundance: many
CDR3nt: TGTGCCAGCAGTCTATTCAATAGCGGGGGGGCGGAAGAGACCCAGTACTTC
CDR3aa: CASSLFNSGGAEETQYF

j_gene: TRBJ1-5
d_gene: NA
v_gene: TRBV5-1
len: 13
abundance: many
CDR3nt: TGCGCCAGCAGCTTGGCTCACGACCAGCCCCAGCATTTT
CDR3aa: CASSLAHDQPQHF

j_gene: TRBJ2-7
d_gene: TRBD2
v_gene: TRBV7-7
len: 14
abundance: many
CDR3nt: TGTGCTAGCAGCTTCGCCGCGGGGGGCTACGAGCAGTACTTC
CDR3aa: CASSFAAGGYEQYF

j_gene: TRBJ2-3
d_gene: NA
v_gene: TRBV11-1
len: 18
abundance: many
CDR3nt: TGTGCCAGCAGCTTCCCAATAACAAGAGGGGAGAACACAGATACGCAGTATTTT
CDR3aa: CASSFPITRGENTDTQYF

j_gene: TRBJ1-1
d_gene: TRBD1
v_gene: TRBV12-3/TRBV12-4
len: 14
abundance: many
CDR3nt: TGTGCCAGCATCCCTCAGGGGGCAAATACTGAAGCTTTCTTT
CDR3aa: CASIPQGANTEAFF

j_gene: TRBJ1-5
d_gene: NA
v_gene: TRBV4-2
len: 16
abundance: NA
CDR3nt: TGTGCCAGCAGCCACCCGTTTCGGAGTAGCAATCAGCCCCAGCATTTT
CDR3aa: CASSHPFRSSNQPQHF

j_gene: TRBJ1-1
d_gene: NA
v_gene: TRBV18
len: 14
abundance: many
CDR3nt: TGTGCCAGCTCACCATGGGGGCGCGGTACTGAAGCTTTCTTT
CDR3aa: CASSPWGRGTEAFF

j_gene: TRBJ2-7
d_gene: NA
v_gene: TRBV24-1
len: 11
abundance: many
CDR3nt: TGTGCCACCGGGGACTCCTACGAGCAGTACTTC
CDR3aa: CATGDSYEQYF

j_gene: TRBJ2-5
d_gene: NA
v_gene: TRBV19
len: 13
abundance: many
CDR3nt: TGTGCCAGTAGTACGGCAGGTGAAGAGACCCAGTACTTC
CDR3aa: CASSTAGEETQYF

j_gene: TRBJ1-1
d_gene: NA
v_gene: TRBV6-2/TRBV6-3
len: 14
abundance: NA
CDR3nt: TGTGCCAGCAGTTACTCGGGGCAGGGTGGTGAAGCTTTCTTT
CDR3aa: CASSYSGQGGEAFF

j_gene: TRBJ1-5
d_gene: NA
v_gene: TRBV10-3
len: 14
abundance: many
CDR3nt: TGTGCCATCAGTGCTGGAAGAAGCAATCAGCCCCAGCATTTT
CDR3aa: CAISAGRSNQPQHF

j_gene: TRBJ1-1
d_gene: NA
v_gene: TRBV27
len: 13
abundance: many
CDR3nt: TGTGCCAGCAGAAGACAACTGAACACTGAAGCTTTCTTT
CDR3aa: CASRRQLNTEAFF